Listed here is a single T cell receptor beta chain. What it binds is unknown. These data are taken from a study of blood T cells in healthy people across ages. Findings of the study overall: CMV status of donors was unknown, possibly confounding expanded clonotype changes.

The germline V and J ends were trimmed by 7 bases and 0 bases, with 9 bases remaining between them. Per germline, CDR1 SGHTA and CDR2 FQGNSA. This CDR3 has 14 residues. Combining a sample-barcoded 5' primer with a J-beta primer mix, a second PCR ran for 7 to 11 cycles. TCRdb independently ran MiXCR on the 5' RACE reads; one entry per CDR3 protein. The repertoire holds a few hundred thousand distinct CDR3 sequences, with 25% to 35% as singletons. The same sample was also used in a study of T cells of mothers and their children. That publication notes: The shaping of TCR recombination output by thymic selection is similar in related and unrelated pairs.

The sequencing input was blood. The receptor was isolated from a boy aged 2 to 10 in good health. The chain links TRBV7-2 to TRBJ1-4, with D unclear. In DNA form, the CDR3 reads TGTGCCAGCAAGGGCGGTTCAACTAATGAAAAACTGTTTTTT. Its translation: CASKGGSTNEKLFF.